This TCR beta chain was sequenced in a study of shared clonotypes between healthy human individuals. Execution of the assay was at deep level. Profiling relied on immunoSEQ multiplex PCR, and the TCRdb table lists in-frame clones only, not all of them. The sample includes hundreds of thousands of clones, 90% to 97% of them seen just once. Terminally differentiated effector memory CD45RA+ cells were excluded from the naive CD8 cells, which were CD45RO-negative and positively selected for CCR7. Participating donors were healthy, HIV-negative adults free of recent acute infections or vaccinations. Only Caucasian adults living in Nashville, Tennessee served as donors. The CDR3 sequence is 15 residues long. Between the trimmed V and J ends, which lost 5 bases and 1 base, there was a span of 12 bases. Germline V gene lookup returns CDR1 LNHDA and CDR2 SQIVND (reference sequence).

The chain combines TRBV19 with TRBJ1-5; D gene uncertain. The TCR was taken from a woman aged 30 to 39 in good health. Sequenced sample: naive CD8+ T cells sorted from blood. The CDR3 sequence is CASSVDIESNQPQHF. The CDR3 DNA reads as TGTGCCAGTAGTGTCGATATCGAGAGCAATCAGCCCCAGCATTTT.